The T cell receptor beta chain under discussion was sequenced for a study of vaccination and CD4 T cells after COVID-19. Study background: Cells were stimulated with overlapping spike peptides from SARS-CoV-2, HCoV-NL63, HCoV-OC43 and HCoV-229E.

In its sample, this clonotype was seen a few times. Its antigen is unidentified. Germline values: CDR1 SGHNT, CDR2 YENEEA. V lost 5 bases and J 0 bases, leaving 4 bases between the germline ends. This CDR3 region has 12 residues. The treatment here: roughly nine-day PBMC culture with coronavirus spike peptide pools or control peptides (ViraFEST assay). Oncomine TCR Beta short-read sequencing was applied to DNA from cultured CD4+ T cells. TCRdb passed the PCR reads through MiXCR, listing each CDR3 protein once. Here the sample spans 15,000 to 20,000 distinct CDR3 sequences, more than 50% being singletons. Notes on the study in general: SARS-CoV-2-reactive clonotypes showed a nonsignificant median rise from roughly 21 to 40.

The chain has TRBV11-3 and TRBJ1-1; no clear D. The receptor was derived from a human donor who had recovered from COVID-19. The sequenced sample was CD4+ T cells from blood, cultured in vitro. Written as DNA, the CDR3 is TGTGCCAGCAGCCGGGTGAACACTGAAGCTTTCTTT. This translates into CASSRVNTEAFF.